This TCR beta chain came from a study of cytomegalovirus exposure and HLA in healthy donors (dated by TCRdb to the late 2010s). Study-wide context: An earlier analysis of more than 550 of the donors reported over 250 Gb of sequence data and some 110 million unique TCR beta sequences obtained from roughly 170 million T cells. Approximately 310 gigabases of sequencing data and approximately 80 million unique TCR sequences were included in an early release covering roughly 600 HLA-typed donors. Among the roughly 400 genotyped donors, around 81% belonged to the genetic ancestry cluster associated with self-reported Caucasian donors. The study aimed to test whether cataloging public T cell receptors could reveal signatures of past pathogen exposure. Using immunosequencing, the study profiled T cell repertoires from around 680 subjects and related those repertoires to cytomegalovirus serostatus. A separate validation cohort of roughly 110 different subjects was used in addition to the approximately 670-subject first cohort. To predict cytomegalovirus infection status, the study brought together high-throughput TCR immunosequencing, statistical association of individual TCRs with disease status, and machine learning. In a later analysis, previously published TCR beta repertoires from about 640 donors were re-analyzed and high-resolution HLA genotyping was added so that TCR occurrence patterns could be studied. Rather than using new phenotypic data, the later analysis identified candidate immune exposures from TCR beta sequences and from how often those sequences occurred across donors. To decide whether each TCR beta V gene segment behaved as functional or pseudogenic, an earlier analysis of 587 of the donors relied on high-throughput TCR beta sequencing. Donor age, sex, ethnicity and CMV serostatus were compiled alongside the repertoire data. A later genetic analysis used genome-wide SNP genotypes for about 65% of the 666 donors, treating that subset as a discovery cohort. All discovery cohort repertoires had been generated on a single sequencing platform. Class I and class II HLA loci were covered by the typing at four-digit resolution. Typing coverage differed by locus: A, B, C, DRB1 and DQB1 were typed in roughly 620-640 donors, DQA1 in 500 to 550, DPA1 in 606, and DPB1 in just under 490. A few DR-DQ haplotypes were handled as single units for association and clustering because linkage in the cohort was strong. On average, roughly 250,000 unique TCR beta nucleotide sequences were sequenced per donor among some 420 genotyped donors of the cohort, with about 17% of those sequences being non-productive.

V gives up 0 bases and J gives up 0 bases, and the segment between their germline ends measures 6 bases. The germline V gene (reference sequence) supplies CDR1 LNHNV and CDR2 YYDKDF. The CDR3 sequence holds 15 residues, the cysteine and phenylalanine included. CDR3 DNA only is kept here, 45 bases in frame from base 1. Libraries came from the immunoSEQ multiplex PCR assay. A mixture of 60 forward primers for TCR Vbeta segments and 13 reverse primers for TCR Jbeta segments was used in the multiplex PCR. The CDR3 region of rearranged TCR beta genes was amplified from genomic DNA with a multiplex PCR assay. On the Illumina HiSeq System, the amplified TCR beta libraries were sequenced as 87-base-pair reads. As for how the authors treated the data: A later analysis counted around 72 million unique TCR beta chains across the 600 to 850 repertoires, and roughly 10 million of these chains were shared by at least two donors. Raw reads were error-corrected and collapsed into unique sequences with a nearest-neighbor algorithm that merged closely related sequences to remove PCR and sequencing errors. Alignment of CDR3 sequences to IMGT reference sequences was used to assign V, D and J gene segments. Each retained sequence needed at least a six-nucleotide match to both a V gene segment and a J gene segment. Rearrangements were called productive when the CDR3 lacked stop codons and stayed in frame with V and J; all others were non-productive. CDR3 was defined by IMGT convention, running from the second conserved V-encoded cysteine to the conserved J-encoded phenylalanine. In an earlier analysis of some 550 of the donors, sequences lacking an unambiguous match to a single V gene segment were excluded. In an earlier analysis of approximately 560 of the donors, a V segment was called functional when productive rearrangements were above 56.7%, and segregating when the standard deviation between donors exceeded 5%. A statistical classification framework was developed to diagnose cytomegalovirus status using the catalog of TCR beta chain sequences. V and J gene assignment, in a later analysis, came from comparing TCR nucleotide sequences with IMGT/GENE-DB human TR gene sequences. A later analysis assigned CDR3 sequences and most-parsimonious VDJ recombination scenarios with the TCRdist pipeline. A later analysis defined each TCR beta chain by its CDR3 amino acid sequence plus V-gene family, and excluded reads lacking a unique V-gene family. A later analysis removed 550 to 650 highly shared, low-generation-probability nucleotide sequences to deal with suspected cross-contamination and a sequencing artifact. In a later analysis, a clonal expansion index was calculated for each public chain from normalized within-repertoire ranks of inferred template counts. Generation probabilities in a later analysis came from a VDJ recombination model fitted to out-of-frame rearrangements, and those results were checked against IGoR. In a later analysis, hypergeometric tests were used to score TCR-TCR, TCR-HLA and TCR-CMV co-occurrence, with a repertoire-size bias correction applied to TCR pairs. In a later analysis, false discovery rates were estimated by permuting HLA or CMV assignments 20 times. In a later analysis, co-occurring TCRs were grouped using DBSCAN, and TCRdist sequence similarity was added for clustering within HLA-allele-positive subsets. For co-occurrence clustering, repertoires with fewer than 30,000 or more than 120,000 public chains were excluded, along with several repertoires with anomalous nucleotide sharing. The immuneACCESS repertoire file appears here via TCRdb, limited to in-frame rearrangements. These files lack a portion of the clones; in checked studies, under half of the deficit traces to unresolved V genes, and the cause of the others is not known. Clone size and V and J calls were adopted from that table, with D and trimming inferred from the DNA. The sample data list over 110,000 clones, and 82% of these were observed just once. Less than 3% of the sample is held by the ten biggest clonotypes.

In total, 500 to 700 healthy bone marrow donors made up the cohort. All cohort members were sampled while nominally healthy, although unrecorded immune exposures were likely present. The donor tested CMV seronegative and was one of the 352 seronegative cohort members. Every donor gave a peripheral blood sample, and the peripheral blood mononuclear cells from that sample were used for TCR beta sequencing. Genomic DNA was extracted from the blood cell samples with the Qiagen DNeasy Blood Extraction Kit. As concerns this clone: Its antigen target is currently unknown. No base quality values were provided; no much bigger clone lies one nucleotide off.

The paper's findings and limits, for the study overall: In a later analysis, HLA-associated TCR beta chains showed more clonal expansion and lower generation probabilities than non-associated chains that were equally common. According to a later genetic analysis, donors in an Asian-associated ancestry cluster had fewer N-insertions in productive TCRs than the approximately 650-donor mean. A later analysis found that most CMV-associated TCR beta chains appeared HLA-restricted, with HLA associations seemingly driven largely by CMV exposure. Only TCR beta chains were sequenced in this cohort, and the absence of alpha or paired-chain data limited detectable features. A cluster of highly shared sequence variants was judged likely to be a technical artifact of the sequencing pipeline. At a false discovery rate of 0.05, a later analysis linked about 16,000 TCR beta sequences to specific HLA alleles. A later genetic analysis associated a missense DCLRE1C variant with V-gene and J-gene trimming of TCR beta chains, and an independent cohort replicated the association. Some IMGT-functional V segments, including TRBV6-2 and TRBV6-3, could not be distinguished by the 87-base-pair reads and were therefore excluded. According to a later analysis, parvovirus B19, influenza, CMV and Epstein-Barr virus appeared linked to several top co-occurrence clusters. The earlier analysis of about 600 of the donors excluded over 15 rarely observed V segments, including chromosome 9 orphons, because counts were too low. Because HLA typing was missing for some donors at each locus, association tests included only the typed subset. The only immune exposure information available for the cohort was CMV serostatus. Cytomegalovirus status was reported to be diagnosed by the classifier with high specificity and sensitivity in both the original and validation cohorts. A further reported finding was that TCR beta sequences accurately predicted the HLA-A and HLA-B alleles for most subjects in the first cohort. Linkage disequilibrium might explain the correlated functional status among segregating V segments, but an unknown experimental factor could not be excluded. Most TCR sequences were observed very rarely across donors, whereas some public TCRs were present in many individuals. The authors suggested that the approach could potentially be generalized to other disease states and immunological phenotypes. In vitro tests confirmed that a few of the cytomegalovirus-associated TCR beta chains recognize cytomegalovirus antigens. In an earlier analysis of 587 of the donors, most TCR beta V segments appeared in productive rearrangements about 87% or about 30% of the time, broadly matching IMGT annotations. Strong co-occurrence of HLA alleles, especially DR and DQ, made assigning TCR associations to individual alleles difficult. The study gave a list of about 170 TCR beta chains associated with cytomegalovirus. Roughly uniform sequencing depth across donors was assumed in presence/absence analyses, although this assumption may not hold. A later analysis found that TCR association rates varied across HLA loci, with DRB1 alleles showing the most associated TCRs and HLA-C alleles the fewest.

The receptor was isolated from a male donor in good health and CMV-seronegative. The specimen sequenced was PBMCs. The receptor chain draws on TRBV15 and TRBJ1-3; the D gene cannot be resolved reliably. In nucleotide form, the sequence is TGTGCCACCAGCAGAGATACACGCTCTGGAAACACCATATATTTT. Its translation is CATSRDTRSGNTIYF.